The 18 T cell receptor beta chains presented below share a single source sample, sequenced in a study of Ad26.COV2.S vaccination and SARS-CoV-2 variants. Generated by immunoSEQ multiplex PCR, the TCRdb table keeps only in-frame clones and is missing some. The sample contains 350,000 to 500,000 clones, approximately 89% of which appear only once. As for treatment: 15 to 20 received Ad26.COV2.S at low or high dose, single or two shots; about five received placebo; per-sample allocation not given. The investigators took samples on day 63 after the first vaccine or placebo injection. Sequenced material: peripheral blood, taken in a trial of Ad26.COV2.S vaccine versus placebo. All receptors derive from a person aged 18-65 years who received the Ad26.COV2.S COVID-19 vaccine or a placebo.

The count of this clone is one. The chain has TRBV19 and TRBJ1-2, with TRBD1 matching 11 bases. The germline V gene has CDR1 LNHDA and CDR2 SQIVND (reference sequence). This CDR3 comprises 17 residues. V lost 2 bases, J lost 4 bases, and 9 bases stayed unmatched. This CDR3 is CASSIPSRDRGSYGYTF. The CDR3 bases are TGTGCCAGTAGTATACCCTCCCGGGACAGGGGGTCCTATGGCTACACCTTC.

Comment on this clone: At one boundary the junction diverges from the germline segment, which might be a read error. The V gene is TRBV3-1 (or the pseudogene TRBV3-2), the J gene TRBJ2-2; possible D gene TRBD2, 6 bases. The CDR3 has 16 amino acids. CDR1 LGHDT and CDR2 YNNKEL come from the germline V gene (reference sequence). CDR3 in amino acids: CASSQGSRGNAGELFF. The CDR3 region has the DNA TGTGCCAGCAGCCAAGGATCCCGGGGGAACGCCGGGGAGCTGTTTTTT.

The CDR3 sequence: CASSLGGTSGSSVTQYF. The CDR3 bases are TGTGCCAGCAGCTTAGGTGGGACTAGCGGGAGTAGTGTTACGCAGTATTTT. The chain employs TRBV7-2 and TRBJ2-3; TRBD2 aligns across 14 bases. The CDR3 sequence is 17 residues long. Germline CDR1 is SGHTA and CDR2 is FQGNSA. V lost 1 base to trimming and J lost 8 bases; unmatched junction nucleotides: 8.

The chain has TRBV9 and TRBJ2-3, with TRBD1 matching over 9 bases. V was pared by 0 bases and J by 1 base, with 6 bases of the junction left unmatched. This CDR3 contains 17 residues. Germline CDR1 is SGDLS and CDR2 is YYNGEE. The DNA of the CDR3 is TGTGCCAGCAGCGTAGCCTTGGGACAGGGCGGCACAGATACGCAGTATTTT. Translation gives CASSVALGQGGTDTQYF.

This chain uses TRBV6-5 with TRBJ2-3, with D hard to call. This CDR3 has 14 residues. The V and J ends lost 2 bases and 0 bases respectively, with 6 bases between them. CDR1 is MNHEY, CDR2 SVGAGI, per germline. CDR3 loop: CASSYRDSTDTQYF. The CDR3 nucleotides read TGTGCCAGCAGTTACAGGGATAGCACAGATACGCAGTATTTT.

The chain carries TRBV4-1 and TRBJ1-2; D unresolved. The CDR3 is 18 amino acids. Trimming removed 6 bases at V and 3 bases at J, with 26 bases between. The germline gives CDR1 MGHRA, CDR2 YSYEKL. CDR3 nucleotides: TGCGCCAGCAGACCCGGACGGCAACTACGCCTCTCCGACTATGGCTACACCTTC. Translation: CASRPGRQLRLSDYGYTF.

The genes are TRBV9 and TRBJ1-2; D is ambiguous. The CDR3 sequence is 13 residues long. Germline V gives CDR1 SGDLS, CDR2 YYNGEE. V shed 3 bases and J shed 4 bases, with 10 bases lying between them. The CDR3 DNA reads TGTGCCAGCAGCGCCGGACGGACCTATGGCTACACCTTC. This gives the protein CASSAGRTYGYTF.

The chain links TRBV7-3 to TRBJ2-5, with 8 bases aligning to TRBD1. This CDR3 region has 15 residues. Unmatched junction bases numbered 7, after V lost 4 bases and J lost 3 bases. The germline V gene encodes CDR1 SGHTA and CDR2 FQGTGA. The CDR3 spells CASSSGQVGEETQYF. The CDR3 DNA sequence: TGTGCCAGCAGCTCGGGACAGGTCGGTGAAGAGACCCAGTACTTC.

The genes are TRBV9 and TRBJ1-2; 9 nucleotides line up with TRBD1. The V gene's germline CDR1 is SGDLS and CDR2 YYNGEE. The CDR3 runs 16 residues. The J segment lost 4 bases and the V segment lost 4 bases, leaving 11 bases of the junction unmatched. The CDR3 bases are TGTGCCAGCAGCCTTGGACCCTCGGGACAGGGCTATGGCTACACCTTC. Amino acid sequence: CASSLGPSGQGYGYTF.

The chain joins TRBV4-1 to TRBJ2-2; 8 nucleotides line up with TRBD2. Per germline, CDR1 MGHRA and CDR2 YSYEKL. This CDR3 comprises 18 residues. Trimming removed 0 bases from V and 0 bases from J; junction bases left unmatched: 6. CDR3: CASSQDNRLAPNTGELFF. The CDR3 coding sequence is TGCGCCAGCAGCCAAGATAATAGACTAGCGCCGAACACCGGGGAGCTGTTTTTT.

The J gene is TRBJ1-3, the V gene TRBV9; 7 positions agree with TRBD1. The CDR3 spans 15 residues. CDR1 is SGDLS, CDR2 YYNGEE, per germline. The ends lost 1 base at V and 4 bases at J; junction bases unmatched: 5. The CDR3 reads CASSVISGGGNTIYF. CDR3 in DNA: TGTGCCAGCAGCGTAATCTCAGGGGGAGGAAACACCATATATTTT.

The chain has TRBV18 and TRBJ1-4; tentative D call: TRBD1 (5 bases). Germline CDR1 reads KGHSH; CDR2 reads LQKENI. V lost 6 bases to trimming and J lost 8 bases, with 19 bases between them. This CDR3 has 15 residues. CDR3 bases: TGTGCCAGCTCGCGCCCGCAGGGATGGGCAGAAAAACTGTTTTTT. Translating gives CASSRPQGWAEKLFF.

The chain links TRBV27 to TRBJ2-3; 13 bases match TRBD2. Trimming removed 6 bases from V and 3 bases from J; junction bases left unmatched: 6. Looked up from germline, CDR1 is MNHEY and CDR2 is SMNVEV (reference sequence). The CDR3 extends over 16 amino acids. The CDR3 DNA sequence: TGTGCCAGCAGGTCACTAGCGGGAGGGAGAACAGATACGCAGTATTTT. It specifies CASRSLAGGRTDTQYF.

This clone is a singleton in its sample. The rearrangement links TRBV5-1 to TRBJ1-2; 7 nucleotides agree with TRBD1. CDR1 SGHRS and CDR2 YFSETQ come from the germline V gene. Losses at the gene ends were 1 base for V and 6 bases for J; bases not matched to a gene: 15. The CDR3 consists of 17 residues. The CDR3 region has the DNA TGCGCCAGCAGCTTGTTTTCCCCCAGGGGGAATATGGATGGCTACACCTTC. This gives the protein CASSLFSPRGNMDGYTF.

The V call is TRBV4-2, the J call TRBJ2-1; TRBD2 agrees at 9 bases. CDR3 length: 14 residues. The V segment lost 3 bases and the J segment 9 bases; nucleotides outside the gene matches: 6. Germline loops: CDR1 LGHNA, CDR2 YNFKEQ. The CDR3 region has the DNA TGTGCCAGCAGCCATATTAGCGGGAGCCTTGAGCAGTTCTTC. Protein product: CASSHISGSLEQFF.

This rearrangement joins TRBV6-2 or TRBV6-3 to TRBJ1-1; D is ambiguous. The CDR3 loop spans 15 amino acids. V was shortened by 3 bases and J by 6 bases, with 17 bases between the two germline ends. Germline CDR1 reads MNHEY; CDR2 reads SVGEGT. The CDR3 bases are TGTGCCAGCAGTTATATCGTCGGTACAAACTCTGAAGCTTTCTTT. Translated: CASSYIVGTNSEAFF.

The chain couples TRBV11-1 to TRBJ1-2; no clear D gene. The CDR3 covers 14 residues. The V gene lost 3 bases and the J gene lost 2 bases, with 10 bases spanning the gap. Germline CDR1 SGHAT, CDR2 FQDESV (reference sequence). CDR3 nucleotides: TGTGCCAGCAGCTTGGACCGACTCAACTATGGCTACACCTTC. The encoded protein is CASSLDRLNYGYTF.

This chain links TRBV6-2 or TRBV6-3 with TRBJ2-1, with D perhaps being TRBD1 or TRBD2 (5 bases each). The CDR3 is 15 amino acids. V was clipped by 6 bases and J by 6 bases, with 18 bases between them. CDR1 is MNHEY, CDR2 SVGEGT, per germline. CDR3 nucleotides: TGTGCCAGCAGCCCACGGGGCCCAGACCGCAATGAGCAGTTCTTC. This translates into CASSPRGPDRNEQFF.